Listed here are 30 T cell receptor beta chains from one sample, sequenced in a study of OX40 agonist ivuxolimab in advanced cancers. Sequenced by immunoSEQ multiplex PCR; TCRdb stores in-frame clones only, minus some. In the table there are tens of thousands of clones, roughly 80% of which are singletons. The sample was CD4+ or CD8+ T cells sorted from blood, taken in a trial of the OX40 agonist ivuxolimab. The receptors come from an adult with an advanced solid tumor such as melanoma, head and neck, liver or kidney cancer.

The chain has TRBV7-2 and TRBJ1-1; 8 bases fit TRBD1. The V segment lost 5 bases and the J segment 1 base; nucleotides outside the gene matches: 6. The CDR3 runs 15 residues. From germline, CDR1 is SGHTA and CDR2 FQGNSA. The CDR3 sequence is CASSAPGTGNTEAFF. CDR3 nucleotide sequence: TGTGCCAGCAGCGCCCCCGGGACAGGGAACACTGAAGCTTTCTTT.

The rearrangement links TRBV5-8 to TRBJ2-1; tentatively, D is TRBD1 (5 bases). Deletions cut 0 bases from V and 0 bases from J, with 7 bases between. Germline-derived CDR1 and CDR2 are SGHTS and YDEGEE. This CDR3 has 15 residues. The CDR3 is CASSLGQSSYNEQFF. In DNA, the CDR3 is TGTGCCAGCAGCTTGGGACAGAGCTCCTACAATGAGCAGTTCTTC.

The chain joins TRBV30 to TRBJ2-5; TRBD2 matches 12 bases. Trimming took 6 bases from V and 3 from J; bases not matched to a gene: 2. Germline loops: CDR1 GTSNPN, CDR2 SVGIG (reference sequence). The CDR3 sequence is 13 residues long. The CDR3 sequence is CACRLAGEETQYF. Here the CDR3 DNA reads TGTGCCTGTAGACTAGCGGGAGAAGAGACCCAGTACTTC.

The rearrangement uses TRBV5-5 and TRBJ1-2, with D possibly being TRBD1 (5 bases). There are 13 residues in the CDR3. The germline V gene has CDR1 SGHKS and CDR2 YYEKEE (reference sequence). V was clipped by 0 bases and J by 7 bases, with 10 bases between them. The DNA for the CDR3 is TGTGCCAGCAGCTTGGGGCAGGGCGGTGGCTACACCTTC. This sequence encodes CASSLGQGGGYTF.

The CDR3 nucleotides are TGTGCCAGTACCACGGGAGGGGCTGAGACCCAGTACTTC. As protein: CASTTGGAETQYF. The chain uses TRBV19 and TRBJ2-5; 8 bases agree with TRBD2. CDR1 and CDR2 (germline): LNHDA, SQIVND (reference sequence). After removal of 7 bases from V and 5 bases from J, the junction contained 6 bases not matched to a gene. The CDR3 covers 13 residues.

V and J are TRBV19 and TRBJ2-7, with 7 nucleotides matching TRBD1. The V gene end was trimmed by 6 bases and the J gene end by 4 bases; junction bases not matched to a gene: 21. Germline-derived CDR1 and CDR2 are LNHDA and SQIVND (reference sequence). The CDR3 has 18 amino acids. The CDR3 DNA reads TGTGCCAGTAGCGGACAGGCTCTACGACCCACCGCGATGTACGAGCAGTACTTC. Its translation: CASSGQALRPTAMYEQYF.

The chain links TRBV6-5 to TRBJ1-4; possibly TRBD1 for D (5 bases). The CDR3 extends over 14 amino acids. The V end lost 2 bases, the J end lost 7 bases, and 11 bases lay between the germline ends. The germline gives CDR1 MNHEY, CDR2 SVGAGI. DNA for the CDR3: TGTGCCAGCAGTTACAAGGGGCGAGCTGAAAAACTGTTTTTT. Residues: CASSYKGRAEKLFF.

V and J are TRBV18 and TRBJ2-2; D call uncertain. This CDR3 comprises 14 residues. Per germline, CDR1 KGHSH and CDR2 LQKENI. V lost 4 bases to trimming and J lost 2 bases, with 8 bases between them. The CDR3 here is CASSQSANTGELFF. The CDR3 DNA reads TGTGCCAGCTCACAATCGGCAAACACCGGGGAGCTGTTTTTT.

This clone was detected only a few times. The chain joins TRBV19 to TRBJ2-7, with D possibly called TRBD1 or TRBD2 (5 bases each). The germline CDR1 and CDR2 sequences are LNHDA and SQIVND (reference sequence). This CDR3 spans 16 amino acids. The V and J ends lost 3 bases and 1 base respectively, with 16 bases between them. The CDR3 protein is CASSIHPGPPSYEQYF. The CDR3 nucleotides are TGTGCCAGTAGTATTCACCCGGGACCGCCTTCCTACGAGCAGTACTTC.

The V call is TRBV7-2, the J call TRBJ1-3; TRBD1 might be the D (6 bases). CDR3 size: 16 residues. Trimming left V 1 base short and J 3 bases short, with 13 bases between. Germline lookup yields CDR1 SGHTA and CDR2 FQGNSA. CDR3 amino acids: CASSLVPGVGGNTIYF. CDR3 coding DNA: TGTGCCAGCAGCTTAGTGCCAGGGGTGGGTGGAAACACCATATATTTT.

The CDR3 sequence is CASSLGTGDQETQYF. Written as DNA, the CDR3 is TGCGCCAGCAGCTTGGGGACAGGGGACCAAGAGACCCAGTACTTC. This chain joins TRBV5-1 and TRBJ2-5, with TRBD1 matching over 9 bases. The CDR3 spans 15 residues. CDR1 SGHRS and CDR2 YFSETQ come from the germline V gene. V lost 0 bases and J lost 0; bases outside the gene matches: 0.

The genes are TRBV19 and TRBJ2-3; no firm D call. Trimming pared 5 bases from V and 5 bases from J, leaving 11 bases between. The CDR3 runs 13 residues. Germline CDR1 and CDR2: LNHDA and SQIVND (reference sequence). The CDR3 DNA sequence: TGTGCCAGTAGTGCCCGGCCCATAGATACGCAGTATTTT. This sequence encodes CASSARPIDTQYF.

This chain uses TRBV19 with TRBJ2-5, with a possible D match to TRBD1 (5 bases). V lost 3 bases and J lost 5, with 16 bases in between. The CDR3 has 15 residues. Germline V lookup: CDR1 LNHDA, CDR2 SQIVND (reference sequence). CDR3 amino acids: CASSMRQSKQETQYF. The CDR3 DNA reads TGTGCCAGTAGTATGAGACAGAGTAAGCAGGAGACCCAGTACTTC.

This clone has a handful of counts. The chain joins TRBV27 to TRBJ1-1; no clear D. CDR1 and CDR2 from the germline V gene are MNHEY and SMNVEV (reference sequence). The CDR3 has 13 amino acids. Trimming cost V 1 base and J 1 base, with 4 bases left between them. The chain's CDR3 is CASSLWGNTEAFF. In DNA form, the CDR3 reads TGTGCCAGCAGTTTATGGGGGAACACTGAAGCTTTCTTT.

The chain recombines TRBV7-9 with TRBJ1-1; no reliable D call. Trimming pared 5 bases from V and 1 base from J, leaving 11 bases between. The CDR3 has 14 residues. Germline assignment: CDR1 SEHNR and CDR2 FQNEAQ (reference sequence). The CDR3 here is CASSPNTGNTEAFF. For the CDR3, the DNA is TGTGCCAGCAGCCCGAATACGGGGAACACTGAAGCTTTCTTT.

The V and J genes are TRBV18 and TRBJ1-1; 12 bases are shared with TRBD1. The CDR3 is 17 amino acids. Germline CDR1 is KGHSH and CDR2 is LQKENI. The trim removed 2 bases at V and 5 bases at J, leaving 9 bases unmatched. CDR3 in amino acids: CASSPTGTGGSSTEAFF. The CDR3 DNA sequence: TGTGCCAGCTCACCAACCGGGACAGGGGGCAGTTCGACTGAAGCTTTCTTT.

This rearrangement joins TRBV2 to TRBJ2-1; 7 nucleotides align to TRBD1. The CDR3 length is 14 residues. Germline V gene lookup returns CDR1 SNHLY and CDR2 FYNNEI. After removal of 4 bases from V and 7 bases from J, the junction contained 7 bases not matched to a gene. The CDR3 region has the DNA TGTGCCAGCAGTGTAAAGGTCAGGGGGAATGAGCAGTTCTTC. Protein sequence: CASSVKVRGNEQFF.

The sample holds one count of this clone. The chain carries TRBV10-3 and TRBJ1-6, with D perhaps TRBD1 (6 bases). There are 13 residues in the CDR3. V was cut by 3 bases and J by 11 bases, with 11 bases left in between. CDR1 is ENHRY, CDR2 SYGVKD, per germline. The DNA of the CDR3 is TGTGCCATCAGTGAACAGGGAGTTCCACCCCTCCACTTT. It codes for CAISEQGVPPLHF.

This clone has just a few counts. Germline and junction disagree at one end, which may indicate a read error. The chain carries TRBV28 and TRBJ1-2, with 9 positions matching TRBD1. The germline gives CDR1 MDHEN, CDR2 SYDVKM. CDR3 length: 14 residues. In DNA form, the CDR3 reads TGTGCCAGCAGTACGCCGGGACAGGGAGGTTATGGTGCCTTC. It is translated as CASSTPGQGGYGAF.

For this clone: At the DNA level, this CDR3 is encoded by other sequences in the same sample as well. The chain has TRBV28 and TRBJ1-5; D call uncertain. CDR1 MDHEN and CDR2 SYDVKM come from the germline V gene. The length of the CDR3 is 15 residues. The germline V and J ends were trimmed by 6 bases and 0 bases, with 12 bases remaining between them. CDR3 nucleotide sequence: TGTGCCAGCAGCCCCGCCCCGCATAGCAATCAGCCCCAGCATTTT. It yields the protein CASSPAPHSNQPQHF.

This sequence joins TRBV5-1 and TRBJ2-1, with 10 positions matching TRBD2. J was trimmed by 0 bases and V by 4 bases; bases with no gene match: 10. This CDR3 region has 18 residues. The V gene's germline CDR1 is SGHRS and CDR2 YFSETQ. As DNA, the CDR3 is TGCGCCAGCAGCCCCGGCTCTAGCGGGGGCAGCTCCTACAATGAGCAGTTCTTC. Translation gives CASSPGSSGGSSYNEQFF.

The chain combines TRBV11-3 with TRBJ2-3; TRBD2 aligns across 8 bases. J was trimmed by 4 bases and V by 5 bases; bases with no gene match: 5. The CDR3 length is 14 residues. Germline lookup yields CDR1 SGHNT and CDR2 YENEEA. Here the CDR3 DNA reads TGTGCCAGCAGCCCGGGACTAGACGCAGATACGCAGTATTTT. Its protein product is CASSPGLDADTQYF.

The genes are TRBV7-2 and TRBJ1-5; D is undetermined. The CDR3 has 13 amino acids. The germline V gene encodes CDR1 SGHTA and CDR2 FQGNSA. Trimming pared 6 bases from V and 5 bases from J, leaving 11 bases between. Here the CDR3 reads CASSKDVDQPQHF. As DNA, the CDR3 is TGTGCCAGCAGTAAGGACGTTGATCAGCCCCAGCATTTT.

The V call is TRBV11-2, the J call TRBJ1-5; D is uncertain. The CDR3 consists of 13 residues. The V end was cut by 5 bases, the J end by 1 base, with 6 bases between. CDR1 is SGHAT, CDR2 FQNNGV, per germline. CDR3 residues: CASSVDSNQPQHF. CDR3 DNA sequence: TGTGCCAGCAGCGTGGACAGCAATCAGCCCCAGCATTTT.

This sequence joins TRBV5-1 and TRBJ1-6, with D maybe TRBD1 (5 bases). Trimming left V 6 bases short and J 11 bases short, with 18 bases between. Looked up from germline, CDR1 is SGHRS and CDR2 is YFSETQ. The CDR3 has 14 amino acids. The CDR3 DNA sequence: TGCGCCAGCACCTCCGCGGGGGTAAGGACACCCCTCCACTTT. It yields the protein CASTSAGVRTPLHF.

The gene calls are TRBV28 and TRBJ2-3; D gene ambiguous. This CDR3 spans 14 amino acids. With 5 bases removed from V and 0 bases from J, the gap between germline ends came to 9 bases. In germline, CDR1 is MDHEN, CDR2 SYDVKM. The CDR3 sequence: CASSPQASTDTQYF. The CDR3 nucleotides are TGTGCCAGCAGTCCCCAAGCTAGCACAGATACGCAGTATTTT.

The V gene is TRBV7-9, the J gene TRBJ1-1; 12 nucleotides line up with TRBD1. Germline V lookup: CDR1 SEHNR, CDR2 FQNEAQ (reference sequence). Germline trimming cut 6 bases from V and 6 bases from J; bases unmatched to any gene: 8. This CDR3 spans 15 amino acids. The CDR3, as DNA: TGTGCCAGCAGTCTCCCGGGACAGGGGGCCCCTGAAGCTTTCTTT. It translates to CASSLPGQGAPEAFF. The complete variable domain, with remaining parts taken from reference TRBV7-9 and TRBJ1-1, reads DTGVSQNPRHKITKRGQNVTFRCDPISEHNRLYWYRQTLGQGPEFLTYFQNEAQLEKSRLLSDRFSAERPKGSFSTLEIQRTEQGDSAMYLCASSLPGQGAPEAFFGQGTRLTVV.

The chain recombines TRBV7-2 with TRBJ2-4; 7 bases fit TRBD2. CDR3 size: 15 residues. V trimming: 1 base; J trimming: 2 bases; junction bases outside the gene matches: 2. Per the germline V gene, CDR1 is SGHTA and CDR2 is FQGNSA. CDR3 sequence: CASSLGDYTKNIQYF. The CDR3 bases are TGTGCCAGCAGCTTAGGGGACTACACCAAAAACATTCAGTACTTC.

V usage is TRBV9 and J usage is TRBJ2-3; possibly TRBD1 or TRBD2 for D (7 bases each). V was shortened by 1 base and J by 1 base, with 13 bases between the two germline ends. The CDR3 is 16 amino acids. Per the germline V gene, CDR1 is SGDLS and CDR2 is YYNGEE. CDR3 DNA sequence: TGTGCCAGCAGCGTAATCCAGGGGGGGGGCACAGATACGCAGTATTTT. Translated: CASSVIQGGGTDTQYF.

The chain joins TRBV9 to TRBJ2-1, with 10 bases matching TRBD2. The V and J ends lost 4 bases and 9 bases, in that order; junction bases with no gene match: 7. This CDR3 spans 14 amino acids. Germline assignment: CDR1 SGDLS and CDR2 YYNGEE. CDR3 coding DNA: TGTGCCAGCAGCTTAGCGGGGGGTAGAGTTGAGCAGTTCTTC. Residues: CASSLAGGRVEQFF. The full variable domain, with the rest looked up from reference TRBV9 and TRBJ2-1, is DSGVTQTPKHLITATGQRVTLRCSPRSGDLSVYWYQQSLDQGLQFLIQYYNGEERAKGNILERFSAQQFPDLHSELNLSSLELGDSALYFCASSLAGGRVEQFFGPGTRLTVL.